One TCR beta chain is described in this entry. The data are from a study of blood T cell repertoires in COVID-19. In the study overall: Some COVID-19 samples were acute and others convalescent; all came from the United States, Italy and Spain. Nucleic acid was either cDNA or gDNA, and it came from T cells, B-cell-depleted T cells, or PBMCs.

CDR1 is SGDLS, CDR2 YYNGEE, per germline. Trimming removed 4 bases at V and 2 bases at J, with 12 bases between. There are 14 residues in the CDR3. Participants came from about 23 US areas, aged roughly 18 to 90 years. Cohorts were assigned according to the clinical history that participants reported. The table came from immunoSEQ multiplex PCR; TCRdb's copy has only in-frame clones and leaves some out. The table lists 150,000 to 200,000 clones, 80% of them singletons, with around an eighth in the top ten. This chain connects TRBV9 to TRBJ1-1; D is unclear. The sequence derives from a man aged 55 to 70 who had been exposed to COVID-19. Sample: PBMCs or T cells enriched from blood (not recorded which). CDR3 sequence (DNA): TGTGCCAGCAGCTATGCCCGAGGTAACACTGAAGCTTTCTTT. Protein product: CASSYARGNTEAFF.